This TCR beta chain was sequenced during a study of human T cells and chemical hapten exposure. Whole-study context: For sensitization, 2% DPC was applied to a 2 cm by 2 cm patch of upper inner arm skin.

Described time point: patch test 2, 6 weeks after DPC sensitization. The treatment here: therapeutic diphenylcyclopropenone sensitization with weekly scalp DPC. Findings of the study overall: Among expanded TCRs, significantly more large CDR3 similarity clusters formed than among controls. In the PT1 data, expanded TCR counts showed a positive correlation with patch test score.

About this clonotype: As yet, its antigen is unknown.

TCRdb re-called the RACE reads with MiXCR, one entry per CDR3 protein. Here the sample spans around 360,000 distinct CDR3 sequences, about 6% being singletons. V dropped 1 base and J dropped 0 bases, with 10 bases sitting between them. The CDR3 has 16 amino acids. CDR1 is SEHNR, CDR2 FQNEAQ, per germline (reference sequence). The rearrangement joins TRBV7-9 to TRBJ1-5, with no clear D. The sequencing used whole blood, collected in connection with sensitization to the hapten diphenylcyclopropenone (DPC). The clonotype comes from a woman in her late teens or twenties with alopecia areata. Some clones in this sample may be carry-over from other donors' samples. The CDR3 DNA reads TGTGCCAGCAGCTTAGAGTCGGTCGATAGCAATCAGCCCCAGCATTTT. It translates to CASSLESVDSNQPQHF.